These 27 T cell receptor beta chains share one sample of origin, sequenced in a study of OX40 agonist ivuxolimab in advanced cancers. Profiled with immunoSEQ multiplex PCR; TCRdb holds only in-frame clones, not every one. The sample holds around 50,000 clones, approximately 88% seen once. This specimen was CD4+ or CD8+ T cells sorted from blood, taken in a trial of the OX40 agonist ivuxolimab. The receptors come from an adult with an advanced solid tumor such as melanoma, head and neck, liver or kidney cancer.

J is TRBJ2-7 and V is TRBV7-9, with 8 bases that match TRBD1. Losses at the gene ends were 1 base for V and 3 bases for J; bases not matched to a gene: 5. Germline V CDR1 and CDR2: SEHNR, FQNEAQ (reference sequence). This CDR3 has 15 residues. In DNA, the CDR3 is TGTGCCAGCAGCTTAGGTGCAGGGGGCTACTACGAGCAGTACTTC. It is translated as CASSLGAGGYYEQYF.

This clone came up a few times. V is TRBV4-2 and J is TRBJ1-4; D is undetermined. CDR3 size: 13 residues. Germline CDR1 LGHNA, CDR2 YNFKEQ. With 8 bases removed from V and 6 bases from J, the gap between germline ends came to 13 bases. CDR3 sequence: CASASGLHEKLFF. In nucleotides, the CDR3 is TGTGCCAGCGCAAGCGGCCTCCATGAAAAACTGTTTTTT.

This sequence joins TRBV18 and TRBJ2-1, with 9 bases that match TRBD1. V was pared by 6 bases and J by 7 bases, with 4 bases of the junction left unmatched. CDR3 length equals 13 residues. Germline values: CDR1 KGHSH, CDR2 LQKENI. The DNA of the CDR3 is TGTGCCAGCTCCCGGGACAGGGAAAATGAGCAGTTCTTC. This translates into CASSRDRENEQFF.

This chain uses TRBV27 with TRBJ2-3; no firm D call. The V end was cut by 2 bases, the J end by 0 bases, with 15 bases between. Germline loops: CDR1 MNHEY, CDR2 SMNVEV (reference sequence). The CDR3 is 17 amino acids. The CDR3 DNA reads TGTGCCAGCAGTTTACGGCCGGTCGGGCCTAGCACAGATACGCAGTATTTT. Translated: CASSLRPVGPSTDTQYF.

The chain employs TRBV18 and TRBJ1-1, with unresolved D. Germline CDR1 reads KGHSH; CDR2 reads LQKENI. The CDR3 extends over 13 amino acids. V lost 5 bases to trimming and J lost 4 bases, with 11 bases between them. CDR3 in DNA: TGTGCCAGCTCAGGGAGGGAGATCACTGAAGCTTTCTTT. Its translation is CASSGREITEAFF. The full variable domain, with the rest looked up from reference TRBV18 and TRBJ1-1, is NAGVMQNPRHLVRRRGQEARLRCSPMKGHSHVYWYRQLPEEGLKFMVYLQKENIIDESGMPKERFSAEFPKEGPSILRIQQVVRGDSAAYFCASSGREITEAFFGQGTRLTVV.

The chain employs TRBV2 and TRBJ2-7; 7 positions agree with TRBD1. Per the germline V gene, CDR1 is SNHLY and CDR2 is FYNNEI. CDR3 length: 14 residues. Unmatched junction bases numbered 9, after V lost 6 bases and J lost 4 bases. CDR3 region: CASRAPTGRYEQYF. The CDR3 nucleotides are TGTGCCAGCAGGGCTCCGACAGGGCGGTACGAGCAGTACTTC.

This clone was detected a few times. V is TRBV4-1 and J is TRBJ1-2; TRBD1 aligns across 7 bases. The CDR3 covers 16 residues. The trim removed 4 bases at V and 0 bases at J, leaving 8 bases unmatched. CDR1 MGHRA and CDR2 YSYEKL come from the germline V gene. The CDR3 sequence is CASSLSGQKPNYGYTF. CDR3 bases: TGCGCCAGCAGCCTTTCGGGACAGAAACCTAACTATGGCTACACCTTC.

The chain is built from TRBV19 and TRBJ1-1; D not certain. V lost 7 bases, J lost 5 bases, and 14 bases lay in between. The CDR3 loop spans 13 amino acids. The germline V gene encodes CDR1 LNHDA and CDR2 SQIVND (reference sequence). The CDR3: CASKLAFETEAFF. Here the CDR3 DNA reads TGTGCCAGTAAACTCGCTTTTGAAACTGAAGCTTTCTTT.

This chain joins TRBV5-6 and TRBJ1-5; 8 bases match TRBD1. CDR3 length equals 17 residues. The germline gives CDR1 SGHDT, CDR2 YYEEEE. Trimming at V came to 4 bases and at J to 2 bases, leaving 11 bases not matched to a gene. The CDR3 bases are TGTGCCAGCAGCCGGACAGGGCCGAGTAGGGGCAATCAGCCCCAGCATTTT. Amino acids: CASSRTGPSRGNQPQHF.

This clone has only one observation. The rearrangement joins TRBV29-1 to TRBJ1-2; no firm D call. V was shortened by 6 bases and J by 2 bases, with 7 bases between the two germline ends. The CDR3 extends over 11 amino acids. The germline CDR1 and CDR2 sequences are SQVTM and ANQGSEA. The CDR3 is CSVTENYGYTF. As DNA, the CDR3 is TGCAGCGTCACAGAGAACTATGGCTACACCTTC. Complete variable domain (other parts from reference TRBV29-1 and TRBJ1-2): SAVISQKPSRDICQRGTSLTIQCQVDSQVTMMFWYRQQPGQSLTLIATANQGSEATYESGFVIDKFPISRPNLTFSTLTVSNMSPEDSSIYLCSVTENYGYTFGSGTRLTVV.

This chain uses TRBV10-1 with TRBJ2-7, with 7 bases lining up with TRBD1. V shed 4 bases and J 2 bases; nucleotides not matched to a gene: 5. This CDR3 is built from 14 residues. Germline CDR1 is WNHNN and CDR2 is SYGVQD (reference sequence). This chain's CDR3 is CASSGDSSPYEQYF. The DNA of the CDR3 is TGCGCCAGCAGTGGGGACAGCAGCCCCTACGAGCAGTACTTC.

This chain links TRBV28 with TRBJ1-3; 9 positions match TRBD1. Germline loops: CDR1 MDHEN, CDR2 SYDVKM. CDR3 length: 14 residues. V lost 5 bases to trimming and J lost 4 bases; unmatched junction nucleotides: 3. The CDR3 DNA follows: TGTGCCAGCAGTGACAGGGGGTCCGGAAACACCATATATTTT. Its protein product is CASSDRGSGNTIYF.

The chain couples TRBV19 to TRBJ1-5, with D unresolved. This CDR3 region has 15 residues. Germline CDR1 reads LNHDA; CDR2 reads SQIVND (reference sequence). The V end was cut by 2 bases, the J end by 0 bases, with 8 bases between. In nucleotides, the CDR3 is TGTGCCAGTAGTATAATGGTGTATAGCAATCAGCCCCAGCATTTT. It codes for CASSIMVYSNQPQHF.

The V call is TRBV28, the J call TRBJ2-7, with TRBD1 matching over 7 bases. After removal of 6 bases from V and 6 bases from J, the junction contained 5 bases not matched to a gene. This CDR3 is built from 12 residues. Germline V CDR1 and CDR2: MDHEN, SYDVKM. CDR3 sequence (DNA): TGTGCCAGCAGCGAAAGACAGGGCGAGCAGTACTTC. Protein sequence: CASSERQGEQYF. Combining the CDR3 with reference TRBV28 and TRBJ2-7 gives the whole variable domain DVKVTQSSRYLVKRTGEKVFLECVQDMDHENMFWYRQDPGLGLRLIYFSYDVKMKEKGDIPEGYSVSREKKERFSLILESASTNQTSMYLCASSERQGEQYFGPGTRLTVT.

The chain couples TRBV5-1 to TRBJ2-5; 10 bases match TRBD1. TRBJ2-7 matches the DNA end more closely, so the J call is doubtful. Per the germline V gene, CDR1 is SGHRS and CDR2 is YFSETQ. The CDR3 contains 15 residues. CDR3 residues: CASSLDGTGVAEQYF. In nucleotides, the CDR3 is TGCGCCAGCAGCCTTGACGGGACAGGGGTTGCCGAGCAGTACTTC.

This chain uses TRBV7-3 with TRBJ2-1; D tentatively reads TRBD1 or TRBD2 (5 bases each). The CDR3 has 13 amino acids. CDR1 is SGHTA and CDR2 is FQGTGA in the germline V gene. V was clipped by 5 bases and J by 5 bases, with 10 bases between them. CDR3 in amino acids: CASSVGANNEQFF. In DNA, the CDR3 is TGTGCCAGCAGCGTCGGGGCCAACAATGAGCAGTTCTTC.

V usage is TRBV6-1 and J usage is TRBJ1-3, with 7 bases fitting TRBD1. Unmatched junction bases numbered 5, after V lost 6 bases and J lost 0 bases. The CDR3 loop spans 15 amino acids. Germline V gives CDR1 MNHNS, CDR2 SASEGT. The CDR3 here is CASRADRASGNTIYF. The CDR3 nucleotides are TGTGCCAGCAGAGCAGACAGGGCCTCTGGAAACACCATATATTTT.

The V and J genes are TRBV18 and TRBJ1-5, with TRBD1 identical over 8 bases. This CDR3 is built from 14 residues. Trimming removed 3 bases from V and 6 bases from J; junction bases left unmatched: 4. Germline-derived CDR1 and CDR2 are KGHSH and LQKENI. The CDR3 nucleotides are TGTGCCAGCTCACCGGGCAGGGGGCCTCAGCCCCAGCATTTT. The encoded protein is CASSPGRGPQPQHF.

On this clone itself: Different DNA sequences within this sample yield the same CDR3. The gene calls are TRBV28 and TRBJ1-2; weak D call: TRBD1 (5 bases). CDR1 is MDHEN and CDR2 is SYDVKM in the germline V gene. This CDR3 contains 12 residues. With 1 base removed from V and 14 bases from J, the gap between germline ends came to 14 bases. This chain's CDR3 is CASSLSDGTYTF. The CDR3 DNA is TGTGCCAGCAGTTTATCGGACGGGACTTATACCTTC.

The rearrangement joins TRBV19 to TRBJ2-5, with D tentatively TRBD2 (5 bases). V gave up 2 bases and J gave up 4 bases, with 8 bases separating them. The CDR3 is 13 amino acids. Germline V CDR1 and CDR2: LNHDA, SQIVND (reference sequence). The CDR3 bases are TGTGCCAGTAGTATAAGACTACGAGAGACCCAGTACTTC. It specifies CASSIRLRETQYF.

A remark on this clone: Other DNA sequences within the sample encode an identical CDR3. The J gene is TRBJ2-7, the V gene TRBV5-4; tentative D call: TRBD1 (6 bases). The CDR3 has 15 amino acids. Trimming removed 0 bases at V and 0 bases at J, with 10 bases between. CDR1 is SGHNT, CDR2 YYREEE, per germline (reference sequence). CDR3 coding DNA: TGTGCCAGCAGCTTGGGGCAGGGGAGCTCCTACGAGCAGTACTTC. Translating gives CASSLGQGSSYEQYF.

This chain links TRBV7-3 with TRBJ2-1; 16 bases fit TRBD2. V was clipped by 5 bases and J by 12 bases; unmatched bases: 7. The CDR3 consists of 15 residues. Germline values: CDR1 SGHTA, CDR2 FQGTGA. The CDR3 DNA reads TGTGCCAGCAGCGGTCAGGGACTAGCGGGAGGGGGGCAGTTCTTC. The encoded protein is CASSGQGLAGGGQFF. Looking up the rest from reference TRBV7-3 and TRBJ2-1 gives the full variable domain: GAGVSQTPSNKVTEKGKYVELRCDPISGHTALYWYRQSLGQGPEFLIYFQGTGAADDSGLPNDRFFAVRPEGSVSTLKIQRTERGDSAVYLCASSGQGLAGGGQFFGPGTRLTVL.

The chain links TRBV7-9 to TRBJ1-2; no clear D gene. Germline CDR1 reads SEHNR; CDR2 reads FQNEAQ (reference sequence). Trimming shortened V by 0 bases and J by 0 bases, and 2 bases separated the two germline ends. CDR3 size: 13 residues. This chain's CDR3 is CASSLATNYGYTF. The CDR3 nucleotides read TGTGCCAGCAGCTTAGCGACTAACTATGGCTACACCTTC.

The V call is TRBV10-3, the J call TRBJ2-7; 7 positions match TRBD1. The trim removed 3 bases at V and 3 bases at J, leaving 5 bases unmatched. The germline V gene encodes CDR1 ENHRY and CDR2 SYGVKD. CDR3 length: 14 amino acids. The CDR3 region is CAISERDRDYEQYF. The CDR3 nucleotides are TGTGCCATCAGTGAAAGGGACAGAGACTACGAGCAGTACTTC.

Only one count was recorded for this clone. The chain couples TRBV28 to TRBJ1-5; D call uncertain. The CDR3 length is 13 residues. V was clipped by 6 bases and J by 4 bases, with 10 bases between them. Germline V lookup: CDR1 MDHEN, CDR2 SYDVKM. The chain's CDR3 is CASRLGMNQPQHF. The DNA of the CDR3 is TGTGCCAGCAGACTAGGGATGAATCAGCCCCAGCATTTT.

In this sample, this clone turned up once. The rearrangement joins TRBV5-1 to TRBJ1-5; D gene uncertain. The CDR3 length is 15 residues. Germline CDR1 and CDR2: SGHRS and YFSETQ. V was trimmed by 0 bases and J by 7 bases, leaving 14 bases between them. The CDR3 DNA reads as TGCGCCAGCAGCTTGGACCCGGCCATGGGACAGCCCCAGCATTTT. Translated: CASSLDPAMGQPQHF.

The rearrangement uses TRBV2 and TRBJ2-7; TRBD2 matches at 8 bases. The CDR3 contains 17 residues. Germline lookup yields CDR1 SNHLY and CDR2 FYNNEI. The ends lost 6 bases at V and 5 bases at J; junction bases unmatched: 18. The CDR3 bases are TGTGCCAGCAGAGGGGTGGCCGTCGCGGGAGGAACCGACGAGCAGTACTTC. Encoded protein: CASRGVAVAGGTDEQYF.